The source of this T cell receptor (beta chain) is a study of T-cell reconstitution after alpha-beta-depleted transplantation in children. With respect to this clonotype: Its antigen is as yet unknown.

The TCRbeta library was prepared with unique molecular identifiers. TCRdb fed the PCR reads into MiXCR, producing one record per CDR3 protein. The table lists some 840,000 distinct CDR3 sequences, under 20% of them singletons. Study-level findings and limits: Diversity of TCRbeta at day 60 was high in some patients, arising from surviving recipient T cells and thymic progenitors. Reports say that about two months after transplant, the alpha-beta T cells came out of several hundred graft clones that had expanded. By one year post-transplant, T-cell counts and diversity largely arose from T cells that were newly produced.

The sequence came from a male patient younger than 18 who had a stem cell transplant for acute lymphoblastic leukemia, so the T cells may come from the graft donor. The sample consisted of PBMCs, mostly from graft donor cells, taken 360 days after TCRalphabeta/CD19-depleted stem cell transplant.

CDR3 DNA: TGCGCCAGCAGCTCCCGGGACCACTGGTACGAGCAGTACTTC. It specifies CASSSRDHWYEQYF. This rearrangement joins TRBV5-1 to TRBJ2-7; D tentatively reads TRBD1 or TRBD2 (5 bases each). Trimming left V 3 bases short and J 4 bases short, with 14 bases between. Germline assignment: CDR1 SGHRS and CDR2 YFSETQ. The CDR3 length is 14 residues.